This TCR beta chain is from a study of OX40 agonist ivuxolimab in advanced cancers. The wider study: Prior anti-PD-1, anti-PD-L1 or anti-CTLA-4 therapy did not bar entry, and roughly 40% had some. Study-level findings and limits: At 0.1 to 3.0 mg/kg, CD4+ and CD8+ blood T cells expanded clonally by week 6. Among the lowest peripheral clonal expansion occurred in 0.1-3.0 mg/kg partial responders.

This CDR3 is 16 amino acids long. Deletions cut 4 bases from V and 0 bases from J, with 14 bases between. Germline CDR1 and CDR2: MNHEY and SVGAGI. Profiling relied on immunoSEQ multiplex PCR, and the TCRdb table lists in-frame clones only, not all of them. In the table there are about 61,000 clones, about nine tenths of which are singletons. A note on this clone: Its matching antigen is unknown.

Baseline was the first blood sampling point, followed by cycle 4 day 1 and cycle 7 day 1. The J gene is TRBJ2-3, the V gene TRBV6-5; a weak D match, TRBD2 (5 bases). The starting material was CD4+ or CD8+ T cells sorted from blood, obtained in a trial of the OX40 agonist ivuxolimab. This TCR derives from an adult with an advanced solid tumor such as melanoma, head and neck, liver or kidney cancer. DNA of the CDR3: TGTGCCAGCAGTTCCGTGAGGGCCCCCAGCACAGATACGCAGTATTTT. Amino acid sequence: CASSSVRAPSTDTQYF.